This T cell receptor beta chain came from a study of blood T cell repertoires in COVID-19. The V end was cut by 5 bases, the J end by 8 bases, with 16 bases between. This CDR3 is 14 amino acids long. Per germline, CDR1 SNHLY and CDR2 FYNNEI. Sequencing used immunoSEQ multiplex PCR; TCRdb keeps in-frame clones, though not all of them. The sample consists of around 25,000 clones, just over 85% of them appearing once. This clone was seen a handful of times. The rearrangement uses TRBV2 and TRBJ1-3; D ambiguous. The source is a woman at least 80 years old with acute or convalescent COVID-19. Sequenced: peripheral blood. The CDR3 nucleotides read TGTGCCAGCAGTATATCGGGGTACCGAGACACCATATATTTT. It yields the protein CASSISGYRDTIYF. The full variable domain, completed using reference TRBV2 and TRBJ1-3, is EPEVTQTPSHQVTQMGQEVILRCVPISNHLYFYWYRQILGQKVEFLVSFYNNEISEKSEIFDDQFSVERPDGSNFTLKIRSTKLEDSAMYFCASSISGYRDTIYFGEGSWLTVV.